This T cell receptor (beta chain) was retrieved from a study of T cell responses to AZD1222 COVID-19 vaccine. The study, taken as a whole, reports: Donors were chiefly white British, with a greater number of females, and clonal diversity was perhaps underestimated. Baseline seropositivity characterized only a handful of AZD1222 recipients.

As for this clone: Its antigen is currently unknown.

Assay used: immunoSEQ multiplex PCR; TCRdb lists only in-frame clones, some missing. The sample includes roughly 100,000 clones, about 89% of them seen just once. J lost 6 bases, V lost 4 bases, and 9 bases had no gene match. Germline-derived CDR1 and CDR2 are SGHAT and FQNNGV. This CDR3 has 15 residues. The sample in question was peripheral blood, obtained 28 days after the second AZD1222 dose. This chain uses TRBV11-2 with TRBJ2-5; 9 bases line up with TRBD1. This clonotype was sampled from an adult who received the AZD1222 COVID-19 vaccine. The CDR3 is CASSSSTGGRKTQYF. As DNA, the CDR3 is TGTGCCAGCAGCTCCAGTACAGGGGGCAGAAAGACCCAGTACTTC.